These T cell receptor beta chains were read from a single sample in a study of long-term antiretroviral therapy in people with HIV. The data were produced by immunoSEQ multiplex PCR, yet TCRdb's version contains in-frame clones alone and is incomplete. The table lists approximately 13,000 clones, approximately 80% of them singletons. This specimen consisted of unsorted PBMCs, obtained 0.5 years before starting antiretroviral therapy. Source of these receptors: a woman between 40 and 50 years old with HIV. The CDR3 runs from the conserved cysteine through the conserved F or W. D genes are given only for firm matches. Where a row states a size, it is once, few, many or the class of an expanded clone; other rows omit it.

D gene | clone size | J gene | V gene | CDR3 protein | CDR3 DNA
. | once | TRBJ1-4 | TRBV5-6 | CASSLGVTNEKLFF | TGTGCCAGCAGCTTAGGGGTAACTAATGAAAAACTGTTTTTT
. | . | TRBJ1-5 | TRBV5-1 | CASSVMDPSNQPQHF | TGCGCCAGCAGTGTAATGGACCCTAGCAATCAGCCCCAGCATTTT
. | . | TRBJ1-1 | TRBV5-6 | CASSFMNTEAFF | TGTGCCAGCAGCTTTATGAACACTGAAGCTTTCTTT
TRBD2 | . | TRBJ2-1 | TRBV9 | CASSVVTSGSVVNEQFF | TGTGCCAGCAGCGTAGTAACTAGCGGGAGTGTAGTCAATGAGCAGTTCTTC
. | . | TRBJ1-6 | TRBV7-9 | CASSLGQSPSPLHF | TGTGCCAGCAGCTTAGGGCAGTCCCCTTCACCCCTCCACTTT
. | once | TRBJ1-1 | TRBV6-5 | CASSYSTHSFTEAFF | TGTGCCAGCAGTTACTCGACCCACAGTTTCACTGAAGCTTTCTTT
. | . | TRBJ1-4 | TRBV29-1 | CSVQGIANEKLFF | TGCAGCGTCCAGGGAATTGCTAATGAAAAACTGTTTTTT
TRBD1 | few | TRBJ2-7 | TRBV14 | CASSEVTGYYEQYF | TGTGCCAGCAGCGAAGTGACAGGGTACTACGAGCAGTACTTC
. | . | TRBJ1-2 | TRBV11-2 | CASSPDSNPYGYTF | TGTGCCAGCAGCCCGGACAGCAACCCCTATGGCTACACCTTC
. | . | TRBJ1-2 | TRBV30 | CAWSVGGSYYGYTF | TGTGCCTGGAGTGTAGGAGGCAGCTACTATGGCTACACCTTC
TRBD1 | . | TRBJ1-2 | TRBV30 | CAWSLGQGYVYTF | TGTGCCTGGAGTTTGGGACAGGGGTACGTCTACACCTTC
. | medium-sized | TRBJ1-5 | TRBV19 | CASSGTHNGPQHF | TGTGCCAGTAGTGGGACCCACAACGGGCCCCAGCATTTT
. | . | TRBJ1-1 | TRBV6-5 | CASGGGSDGDTEAFF | TGTGCCAGCGGTGGGGGCAGCGATGGAGACACTGAAGCTTTCTTT
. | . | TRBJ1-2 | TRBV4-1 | CASSQGAASIEPYGYTF | TGCGCCAGCAGCCAAGGGGCAGCCAGTATAGAACCCTATGGCTACACCTTC
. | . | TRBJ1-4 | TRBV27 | CASSLTAGLLEKLFF | TGTGCCAGCAGTTTGACTGCGGGACTCCTTGAAAAACTGTTTTTT
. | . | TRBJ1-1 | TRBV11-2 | CASSFGGAGNTEAFF | TGTGCCAGCAGCTTTGGGGGGGCGGGGAACACTGAAGCTTTCTTT
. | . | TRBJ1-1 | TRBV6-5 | CASSYSGGRTEAFF | TGTGCCAGCAGTTACTCCGGTGGGAGGACTGAAGCTTTCTTT
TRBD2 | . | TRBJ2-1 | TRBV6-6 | CASSYFAGVNEQFF | TGTGCCAGCAGTTACTTTGCGGGAGTTAATGAGCAGTTCTTC
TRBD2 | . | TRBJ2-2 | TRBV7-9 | CASSPLPERGGSTGELFF | TGTGCCAGCAGCCCACTTCCAGAGCGGGGGGGTAGCACCGGGGAGCTGTTTTTT
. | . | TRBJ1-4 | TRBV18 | CASSNLGSGGDKLFF | TGTGCCAGCTCGAACCTCGGGTCAGGCGGTGACAAACTGTTTTTT
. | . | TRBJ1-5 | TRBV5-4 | CASSLGGGNQPQHF | TGTGCCAGCAGCTTGGGAGGGGGTAATCAGCCCCAGCATTTT
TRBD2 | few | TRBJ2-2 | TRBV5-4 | CASSPYRAASGSGELFF | TGTGCCAGCAGCCCCTACCGGGCGGCTAGCGGGAGCGGGGAGCTGTTTTTT
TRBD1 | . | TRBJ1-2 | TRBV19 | CASSIGTGFVRGYTF | TGTGCCAGTAGTATAGGGACAGGGTTTGTACGAGGCTACACCTTC
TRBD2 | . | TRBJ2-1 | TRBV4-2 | CASSQERLAAFYNEQFF | TGTGCCAGCAGCCAAGAAAGACTAGCGGCCTTCTACAATGAGCAGTTCTTC
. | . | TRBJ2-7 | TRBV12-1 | CASSFDTGDEQYF | TGTGCCAGCAGCTTTGATACAGGGGACGAGCAGTACTTC
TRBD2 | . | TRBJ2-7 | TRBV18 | CASSALTSGRVEQYF | TGTGCCAGCTCAGCACTAACTAGCGGGAGGGTCGAGCAGTACTTC
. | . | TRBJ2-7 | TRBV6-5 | CASSYNRGIYEQYF | TGTGCCAGCAGTTACAATCGGGGGATCTACGAGCAGTACTTC
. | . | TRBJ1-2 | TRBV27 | CASRNLLATNYGYTF | TGTGCCAGCAGGAACCTCTTGGCCACTAACTATGGCTACACCTTC
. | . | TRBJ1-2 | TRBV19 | CASRRDGLYGYTF | TGTGCCAGTAGACGGGACGGACTCTATGGCTACACCTTC
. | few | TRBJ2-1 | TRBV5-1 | CASSLGQEHNEQFF | TGCGCCAGCAGCTTGGGACAGGAACACAATGAGCAGTTCTTC
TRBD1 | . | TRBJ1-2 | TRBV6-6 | CASSPSGTGYSNGYTF | TGTGCCAGCAGCCCCTCCGGGACAGGGTATTCCAATGGCTACACCTTC
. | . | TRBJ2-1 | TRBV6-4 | CASSANSYNEQFF | TGTGCCAGCAGTGCAAACTCCTACAATGAGCAGTTCTTC
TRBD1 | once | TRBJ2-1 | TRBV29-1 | CSAGTGGRNEQFF | TGCAGCGCCGGGACAGGGGGAAGGAATGAGCAGTTCTTC
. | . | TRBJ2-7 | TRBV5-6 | CASSFELAPYEQYF | TGTGCCAGCAGCTTCGAGCTAGCCCCCTACGAGCAGTACTTC
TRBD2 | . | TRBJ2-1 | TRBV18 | CASSYTSGIYNEQFF | TGTGCCAGCTCATACACTAGCGGGATATACAATGAGCAGTTCTTC
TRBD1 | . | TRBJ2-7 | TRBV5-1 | CASSVAGTGAYEQYF | TGCGCCAGCAGCGTGGCCGGGACAGGGGCCTACGAGCAGTACTTC
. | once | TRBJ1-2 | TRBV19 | CASSPSHGTYGYTF | TGTGCCAGTAGCCCCTCACATGGGACATATGGCTACACCTTC
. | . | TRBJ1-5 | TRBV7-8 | CASSLGVGVGQPQHF | TGTGCCAGCAGCTTAGGGGTGGGGGTCGGACAGCCCCAGCATTTT
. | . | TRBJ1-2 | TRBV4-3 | CASSQDRGDGYTF | TGCGCCAGCAGCCAAGATCGCGGGGATGGCTACACCTTC
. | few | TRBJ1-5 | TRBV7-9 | CASSLGGGVNQPQHF | TGTGCCAGCAGCTTAGGAGGTGGGGTTAATCAGCCCCAGCATTTT
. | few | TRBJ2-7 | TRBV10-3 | CAISVEGGTYEQYF | TGTGCCATCAGTGTGGAGGGTGGGACCTACGAGCAGTACTTC
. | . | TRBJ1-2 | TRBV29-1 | CSVTERDRHYGYTF | TGCAGCGTGACCGAAAGGGACCGCCACTATGGCTACACCTTC
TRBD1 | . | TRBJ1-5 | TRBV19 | CASMVTGGSQPQHF | TGTGCCAGTATGGTAACAGGGGGGTCTCAGCCCCAGCATTTT
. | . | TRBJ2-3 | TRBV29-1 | CSVFRWPSTDTQYF | TGCAGCGTTTTTAGGTGGCCTAGCACAGATACGCAGTATTTT
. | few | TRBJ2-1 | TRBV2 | CASMEDLARDEQFF | TGTGCCAGCATGGAGGATTTGGCGCGCGATGAGCAGTTCTTC
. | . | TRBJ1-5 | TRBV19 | CASSIGGVGRNQPQHF | TGTGCCAGTAGTATAGGGGGGGTTGGGCGCAATCAGCCCCAGCATTTT